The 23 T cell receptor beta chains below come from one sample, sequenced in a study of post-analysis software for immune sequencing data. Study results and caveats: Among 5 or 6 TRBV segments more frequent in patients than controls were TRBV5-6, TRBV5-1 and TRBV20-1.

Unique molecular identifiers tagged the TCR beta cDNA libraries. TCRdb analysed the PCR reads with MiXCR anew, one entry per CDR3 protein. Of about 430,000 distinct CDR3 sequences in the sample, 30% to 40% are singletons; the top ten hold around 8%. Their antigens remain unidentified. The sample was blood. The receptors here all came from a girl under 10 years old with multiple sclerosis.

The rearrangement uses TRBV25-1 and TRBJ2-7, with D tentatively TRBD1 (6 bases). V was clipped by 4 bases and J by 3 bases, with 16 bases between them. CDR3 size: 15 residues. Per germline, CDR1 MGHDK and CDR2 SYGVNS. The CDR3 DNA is TGTGCCAGCAGTGCCCAGGGGATTGGGGACTACGAGCAGTACTTC. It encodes CASSAQGIGDYEQYF.

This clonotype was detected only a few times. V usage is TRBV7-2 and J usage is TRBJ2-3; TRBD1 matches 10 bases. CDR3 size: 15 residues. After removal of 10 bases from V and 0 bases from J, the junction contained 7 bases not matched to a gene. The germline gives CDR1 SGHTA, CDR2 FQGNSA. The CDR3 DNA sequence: TGTGCCACCGACAGGGGGCTAGCTAGCACAGATACGCAGTATTTT. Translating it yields CATDRGLASTDTQYF.

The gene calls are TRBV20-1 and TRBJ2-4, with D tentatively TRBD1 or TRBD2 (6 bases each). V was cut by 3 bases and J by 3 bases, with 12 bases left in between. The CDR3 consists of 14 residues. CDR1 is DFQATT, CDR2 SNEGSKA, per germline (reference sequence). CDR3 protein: CSARGGQFKNIQYF. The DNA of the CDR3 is TGCAGTGCTAGGGGAGGACAGTTCAAAAACATTCAGTACTTC.

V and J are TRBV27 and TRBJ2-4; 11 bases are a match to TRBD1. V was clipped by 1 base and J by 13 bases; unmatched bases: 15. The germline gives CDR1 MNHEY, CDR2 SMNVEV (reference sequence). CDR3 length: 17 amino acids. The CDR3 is CASSLYPGQGVSYGQYF. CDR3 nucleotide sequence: TGTGCCAGCAGTTTATATCCGGGACAGGGGGTATCCTACGGGCAGTACTTC.

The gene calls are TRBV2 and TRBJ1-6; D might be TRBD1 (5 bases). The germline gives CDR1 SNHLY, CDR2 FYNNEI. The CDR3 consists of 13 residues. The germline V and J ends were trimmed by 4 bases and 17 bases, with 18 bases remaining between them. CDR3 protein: CASSVGVSKTVHF. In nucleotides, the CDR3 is TGTGCCAGCAGTGTGGGGGTTAGCAAGACAGTCCACTTT.

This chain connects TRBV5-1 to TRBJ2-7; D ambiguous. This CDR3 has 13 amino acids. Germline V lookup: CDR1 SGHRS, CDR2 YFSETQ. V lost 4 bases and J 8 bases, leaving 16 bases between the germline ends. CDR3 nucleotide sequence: TGCGCCAGCAGCAGATCCCTGGCAGACCAGCAGTACTTC. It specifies CASSRSLADQQYF.

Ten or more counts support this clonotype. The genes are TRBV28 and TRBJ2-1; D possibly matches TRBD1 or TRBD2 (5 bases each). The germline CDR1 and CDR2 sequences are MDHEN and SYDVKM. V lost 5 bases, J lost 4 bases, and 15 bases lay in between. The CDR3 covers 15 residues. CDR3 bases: TGTGCCAGCAGTCTTTCGGGACGGAGTTACAATGAGCAGTTCTTC. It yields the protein CASSLSGRSYNEQFF.

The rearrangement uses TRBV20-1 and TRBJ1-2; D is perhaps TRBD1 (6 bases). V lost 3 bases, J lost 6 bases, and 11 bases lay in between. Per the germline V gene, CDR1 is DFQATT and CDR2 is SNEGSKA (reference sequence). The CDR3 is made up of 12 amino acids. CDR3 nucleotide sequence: TGCAGTGCTAGGAACAGGGCGGATGGCTACACCTTC. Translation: CSARNRADGYTF.

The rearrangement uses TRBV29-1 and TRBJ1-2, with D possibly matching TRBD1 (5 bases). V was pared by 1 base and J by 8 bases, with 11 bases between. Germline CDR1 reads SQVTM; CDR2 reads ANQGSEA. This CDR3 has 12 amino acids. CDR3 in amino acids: CSVEGGAGGYTF. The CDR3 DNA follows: TGCAGCGTTGAAGGGGGCGCAGGGGGCTACACCTTC.

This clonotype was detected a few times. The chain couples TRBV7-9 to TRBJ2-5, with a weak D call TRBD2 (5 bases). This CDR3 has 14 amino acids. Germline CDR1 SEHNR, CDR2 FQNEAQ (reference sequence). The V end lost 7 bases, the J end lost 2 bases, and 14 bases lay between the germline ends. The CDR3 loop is CASTPPLAQETQYF. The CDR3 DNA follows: TGTGCCAGCACCCCCCCTCTAGCACAAGAGACCCAGTACTTC.

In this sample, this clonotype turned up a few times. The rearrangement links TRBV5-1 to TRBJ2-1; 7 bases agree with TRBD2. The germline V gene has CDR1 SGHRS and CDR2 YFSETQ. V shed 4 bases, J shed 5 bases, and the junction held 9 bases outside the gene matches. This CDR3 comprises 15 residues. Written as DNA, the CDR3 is TGCGCCAGCAGCCAGAGGGACTACTACCACAATGAGCAGTTCTTC. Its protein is CASSQRDYYHNEQFF.

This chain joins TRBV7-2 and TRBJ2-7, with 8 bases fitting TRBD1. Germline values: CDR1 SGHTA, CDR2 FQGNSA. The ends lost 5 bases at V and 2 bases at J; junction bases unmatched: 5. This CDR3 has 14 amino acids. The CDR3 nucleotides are TGTGCCAGCAGCCGTCAGGACAGGGCCTACGAGCAGTACTTC. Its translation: CASSRQDRAYEQYF.

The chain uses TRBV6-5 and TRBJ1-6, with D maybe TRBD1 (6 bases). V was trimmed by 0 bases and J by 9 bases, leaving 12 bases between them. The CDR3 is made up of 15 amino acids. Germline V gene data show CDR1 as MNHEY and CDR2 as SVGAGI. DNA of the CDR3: TGTGCCAGCAGTTACTCCGTCAGGGGTGGTTCACCCCTCCACTTT. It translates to CASSYSVRGGSPLHF.

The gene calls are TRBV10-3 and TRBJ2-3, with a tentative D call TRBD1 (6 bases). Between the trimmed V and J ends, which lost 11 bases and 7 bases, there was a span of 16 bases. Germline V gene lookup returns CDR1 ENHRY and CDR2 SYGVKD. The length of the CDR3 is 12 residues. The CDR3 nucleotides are TGTGCCGTGTCGAACAGGGATTATACGCAGTATTTT. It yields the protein CAVSNRDYTQYF.

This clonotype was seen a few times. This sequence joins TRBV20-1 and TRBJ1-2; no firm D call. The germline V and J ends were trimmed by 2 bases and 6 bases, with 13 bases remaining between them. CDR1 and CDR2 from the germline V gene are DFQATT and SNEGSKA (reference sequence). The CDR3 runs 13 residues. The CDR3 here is CSARISSTNGYTF. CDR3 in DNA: TGCAGTGCTAGAATTTCAAGCACGAATGGCTACACCTTC.

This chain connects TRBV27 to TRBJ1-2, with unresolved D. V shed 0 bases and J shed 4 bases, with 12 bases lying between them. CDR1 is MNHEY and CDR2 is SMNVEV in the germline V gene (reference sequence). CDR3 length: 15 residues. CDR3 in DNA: TGTGCCAGCAGTTTATCATCCCAACTAGTCTATGGCTACACCTTC. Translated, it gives CASSLSSQLVYGYTF.

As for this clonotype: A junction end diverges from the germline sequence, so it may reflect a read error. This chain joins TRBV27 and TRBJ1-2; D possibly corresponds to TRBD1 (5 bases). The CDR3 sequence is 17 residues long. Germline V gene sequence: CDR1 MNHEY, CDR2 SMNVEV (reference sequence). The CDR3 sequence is CASSLNPPGAGNYGCTF. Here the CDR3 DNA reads TGTGCCAGCAGTTTAAACCCCCCCGGGGCAGGGAACTATGGCTGCACCTTC.

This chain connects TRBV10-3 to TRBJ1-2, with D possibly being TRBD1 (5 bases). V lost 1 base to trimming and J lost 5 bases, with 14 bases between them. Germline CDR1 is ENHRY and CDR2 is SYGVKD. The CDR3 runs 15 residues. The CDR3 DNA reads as TGTGCCATCAGTGAGTTTCAATCCGGGACTTATGGCTACACCTTC. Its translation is CAISEFQSGTYGYTF.

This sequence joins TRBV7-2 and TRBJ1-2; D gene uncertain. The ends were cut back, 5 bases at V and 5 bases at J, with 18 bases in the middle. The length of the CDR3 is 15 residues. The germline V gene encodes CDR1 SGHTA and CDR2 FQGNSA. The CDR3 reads CASSPQYRTVYGYTF. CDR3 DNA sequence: TGTGCCAGCAGCCCACAATATCGGACGGTTTATGGCTACACCTTC.

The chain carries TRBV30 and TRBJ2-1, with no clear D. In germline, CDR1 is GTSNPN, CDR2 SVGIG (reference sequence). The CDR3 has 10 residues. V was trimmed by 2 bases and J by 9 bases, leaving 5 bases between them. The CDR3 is CAWSIVEQFF. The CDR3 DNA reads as TGTGCCTGGAGTATAGTTGAGCAGTTCTTC.

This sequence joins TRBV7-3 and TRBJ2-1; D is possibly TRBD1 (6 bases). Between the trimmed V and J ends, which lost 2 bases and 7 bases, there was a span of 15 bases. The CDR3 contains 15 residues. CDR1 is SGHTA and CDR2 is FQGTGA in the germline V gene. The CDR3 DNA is TGTGCCAGCAGCTTAGGAACAGGGCTTGGGAATGAGCAGTTCTTC. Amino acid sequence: CASSLGTGLGNEQFF.

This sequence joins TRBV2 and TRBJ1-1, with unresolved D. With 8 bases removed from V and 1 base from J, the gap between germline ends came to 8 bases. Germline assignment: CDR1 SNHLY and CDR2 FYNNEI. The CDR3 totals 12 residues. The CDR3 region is CASLVRNTEAFF. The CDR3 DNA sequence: TGTGCCAGCTTGGTAAGGAACACTGAAGCTTTCTTT.

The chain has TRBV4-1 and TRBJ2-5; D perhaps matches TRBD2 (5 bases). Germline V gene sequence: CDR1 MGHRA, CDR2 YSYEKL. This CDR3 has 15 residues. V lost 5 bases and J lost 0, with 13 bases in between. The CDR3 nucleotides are TGCGCCAGCAGCGAAAGCGGTCCGTACCAAGAGACCCAGTACTTC. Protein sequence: CASSESGPYQETQYF.